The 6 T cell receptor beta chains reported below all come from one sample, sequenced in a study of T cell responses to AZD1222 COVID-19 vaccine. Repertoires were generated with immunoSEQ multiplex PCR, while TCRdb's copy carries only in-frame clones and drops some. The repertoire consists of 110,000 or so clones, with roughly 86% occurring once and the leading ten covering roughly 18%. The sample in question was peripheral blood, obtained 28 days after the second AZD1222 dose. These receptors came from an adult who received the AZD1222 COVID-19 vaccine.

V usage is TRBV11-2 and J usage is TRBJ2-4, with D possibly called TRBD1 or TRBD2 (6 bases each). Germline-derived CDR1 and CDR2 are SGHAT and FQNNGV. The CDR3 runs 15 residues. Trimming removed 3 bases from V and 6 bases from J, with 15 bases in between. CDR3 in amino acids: CASSFRGLEGNIQYF. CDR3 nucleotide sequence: TGTGCCAGCAGCTTTCGGGGGCTAGAGGGAAACATTCAGTACTTC.

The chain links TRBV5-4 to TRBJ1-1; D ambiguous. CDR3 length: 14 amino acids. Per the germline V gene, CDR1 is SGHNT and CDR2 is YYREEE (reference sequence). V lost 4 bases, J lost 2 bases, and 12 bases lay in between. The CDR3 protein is CASSADLTNTEAFF. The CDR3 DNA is TGTGCCAGCAGCGCGGACCTCACCAACACTGAAGCTTTCTTT.

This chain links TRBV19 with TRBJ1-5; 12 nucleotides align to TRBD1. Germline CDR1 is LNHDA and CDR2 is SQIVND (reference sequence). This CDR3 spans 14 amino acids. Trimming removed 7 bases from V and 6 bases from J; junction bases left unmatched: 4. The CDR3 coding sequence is TGTGCCAGTACTGGGACAGGGGGCGTTCAGCCCCAGCATTTT. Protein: CASTGTGGVQPQHF.

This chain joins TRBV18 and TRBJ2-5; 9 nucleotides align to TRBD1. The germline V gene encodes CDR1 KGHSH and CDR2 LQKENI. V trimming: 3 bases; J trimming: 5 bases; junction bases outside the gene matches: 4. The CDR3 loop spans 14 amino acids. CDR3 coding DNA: TGTGCCAGCTCACCGGGACAGGGATGGGAGACCCAGTACTTC. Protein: CASSPGQGWETQYF. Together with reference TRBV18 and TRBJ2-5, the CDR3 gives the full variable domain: NAGVMQNPRHLVRRRGQEARLRCSPMKGHSHVYWYRQLPEEGLKFMVYLQKENIIDESGMPKERFSAEFPKEGPSILRIQQVVRGDSAAYFCASSPGQGWETQYFGPGTRLLVL.

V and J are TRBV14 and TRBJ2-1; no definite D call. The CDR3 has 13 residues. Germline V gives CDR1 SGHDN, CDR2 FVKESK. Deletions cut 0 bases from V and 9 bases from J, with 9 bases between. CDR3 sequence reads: CASSQDYVTEQFF. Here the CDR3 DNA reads TGTGCCAGCAGCCAAGATTACGTTACTGAGCAGTTCTTC.

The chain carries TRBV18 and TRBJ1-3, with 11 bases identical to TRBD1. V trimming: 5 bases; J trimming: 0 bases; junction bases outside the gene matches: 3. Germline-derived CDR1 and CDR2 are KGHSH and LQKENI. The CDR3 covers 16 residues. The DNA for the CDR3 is TGTGCCAGCTCAAGGACAGGGGGCGTCTCTGGAAACACCATATATTTT. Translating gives CASSRTGGVSGNTIYF. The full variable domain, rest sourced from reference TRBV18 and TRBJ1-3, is NAGVMQNPRHLVRRRGQEARLRCSPMKGHSHVYWYRQLPEEGLKFMVYLQKENIIDESGMPKERFSAEFPKEGPSILRIQQVVRGDSAAYFCASSRTGGVSGNTIYFGEGSWLTVV.